This T cell receptor beta chain was identified during a study of shared clonotypes between healthy human individuals. Germline CDR1 is GTSNPN and CDR2 is SVGIG (reference sequence). After removal of 0 bases from V and 3 bases from J, the junction contained 4 bases not matched to a gene. This CDR3 is built from 15 residues. Researchers partitioned CD4+ cells into CD45RA+ naive and CD45RA-negative memory subsets. This clone appeared a few times. Some clones are missing from TCRdb's copy, which holds only in-frame ones; the method was immunoSEQ multiplex PCR. Counted here are over a million clones, approximately 80% occurring once; the ten biggest clones make up more than 0.55%.

The TCR originated in a man aged 18-30 years in good health. Some clones in this sample may be carry-over from other donors' samples. The genes are TRBV30 and TRBJ2-1, with 8 bases lining up with TRBD2. Sequencing input: memory CD4+ T cells from PBMCs. Subset denoted: CD45RA-negative fraction. The CDR3 protein is CAWSVPSGGYNEQFF. The CDR3 DNA follows: TGTGCCTGGAGTGTACCCAGCGGGGGCTACAATGAGCAGTTCTTC.